This T cell receptor (beta chain) derives from a study of blood T cells in healthy people across ages. As for the study in general: Template switching recovered approximately one barcoded beta molecule for every two T cells.

CDR1 and CDR2 (germline): MDHEN, SYDVKM. V was clipped by 5 bases and J by 4 bases; unmatched bases: 7. CDR3 length: 14 amino acids. A second roughly 6 to 12 cycle PCR used barcoded and J-beta primers. Every molecule of cDNA carried a tag from a template-switch adaptor with 12 random nucleotides. TCRdb recomputed calls from the 5' RACE reads with MiXCR, one row per CDR3 protein. The data contain hundreds of thousands of distinct CDR3 sequences, under 65% of them singletons. Concerning this clonotype itself: A much larger clone lies a single base off, so this may be a read error.

The V gene is TRBV28, the J gene TRBJ1-2; 7 bases map to TRBD1. Sequencing was done on a sample of blood. This TCR was sampled from a woman of 80 years or more in good health. The CDR3 DNA is TGTGCCAGCAGTGCATACGGGACAGTCTATGGCTACACCTTC. Translation gives CASSAYGTVYGYTF.